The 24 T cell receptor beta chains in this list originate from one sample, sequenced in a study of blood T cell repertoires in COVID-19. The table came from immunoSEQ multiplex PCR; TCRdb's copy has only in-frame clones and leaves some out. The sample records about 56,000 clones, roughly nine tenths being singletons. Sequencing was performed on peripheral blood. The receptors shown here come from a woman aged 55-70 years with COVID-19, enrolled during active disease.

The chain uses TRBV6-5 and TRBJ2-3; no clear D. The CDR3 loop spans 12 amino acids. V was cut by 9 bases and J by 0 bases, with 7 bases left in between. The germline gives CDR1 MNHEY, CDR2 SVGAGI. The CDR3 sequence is CASYRSTDTQYF. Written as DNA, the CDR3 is TGTGCCAGTTATAGAAGCACAGATACGCAGTATTTT.

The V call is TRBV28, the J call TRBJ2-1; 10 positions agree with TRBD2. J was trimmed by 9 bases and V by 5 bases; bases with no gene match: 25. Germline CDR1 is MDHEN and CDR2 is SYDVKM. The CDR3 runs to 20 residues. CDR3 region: CASSPHDRAVKLAGWGEQFF. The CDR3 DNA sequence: TGTGCCAGCAGTCCCCATGACAGGGCGGTAAAACTAGCGGGATGGGGTGAGCAGTTCTTC.

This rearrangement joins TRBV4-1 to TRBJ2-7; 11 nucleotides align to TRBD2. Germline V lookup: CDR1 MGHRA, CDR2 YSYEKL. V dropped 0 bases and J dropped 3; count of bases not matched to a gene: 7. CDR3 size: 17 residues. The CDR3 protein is CASSQDISGRAGYEQYF. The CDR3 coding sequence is TGCGCCAGCAGCCAAGATATTAGCGGGAGGGCCGGCTACGAGCAGTACTTC.

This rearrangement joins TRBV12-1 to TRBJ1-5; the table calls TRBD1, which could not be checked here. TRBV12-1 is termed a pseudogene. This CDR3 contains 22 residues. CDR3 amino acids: CASSSRGPRDRVYRLSNQPQHF. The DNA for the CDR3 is TGTGCCAGCAGCTCAAGGGGACCCCGGGACAGGGTATACCGACTTAGCAATCAGCCCCAGCATTTT.

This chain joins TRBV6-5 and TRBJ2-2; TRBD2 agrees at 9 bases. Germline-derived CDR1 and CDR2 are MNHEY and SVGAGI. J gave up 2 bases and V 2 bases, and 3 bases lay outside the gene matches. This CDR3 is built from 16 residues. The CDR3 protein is CASSYILAGNTGELFF. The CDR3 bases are TGTGCCAGCAGTTACATACTAGCGGGTAACACCGGGGAGCTGTTTTTT.

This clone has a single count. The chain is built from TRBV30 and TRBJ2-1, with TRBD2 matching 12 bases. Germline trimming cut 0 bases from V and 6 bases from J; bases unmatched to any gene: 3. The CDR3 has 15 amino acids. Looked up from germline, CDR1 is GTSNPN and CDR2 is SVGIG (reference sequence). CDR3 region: CAWSVVGLAGNEQFF. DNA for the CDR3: TGTGCCTGGAGTGTAGTGGGACTAGCGGGCAATGAGCAGTTCTTC.

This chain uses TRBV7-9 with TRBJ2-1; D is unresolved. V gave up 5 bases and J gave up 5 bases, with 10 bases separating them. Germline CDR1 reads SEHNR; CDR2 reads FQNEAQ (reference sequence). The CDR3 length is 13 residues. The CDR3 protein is CASSPRRDNEQFF. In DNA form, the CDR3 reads TGTGCCAGCAGCCCCCGACGGGACAATGAGCAGTTCTTC.

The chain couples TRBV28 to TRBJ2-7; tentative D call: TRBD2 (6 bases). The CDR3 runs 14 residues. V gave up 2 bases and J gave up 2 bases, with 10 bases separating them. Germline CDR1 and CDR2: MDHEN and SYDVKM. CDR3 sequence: CASSLTSGAYEQYF. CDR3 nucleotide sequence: TGTGCCAGCAGTTTAACCTCGGGGGCCTACGAGCAGTACTTC.

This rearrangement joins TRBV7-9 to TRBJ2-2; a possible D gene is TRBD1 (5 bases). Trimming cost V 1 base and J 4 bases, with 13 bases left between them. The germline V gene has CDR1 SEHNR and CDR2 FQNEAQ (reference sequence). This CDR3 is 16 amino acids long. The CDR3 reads CASSLVGVRSTGELFF. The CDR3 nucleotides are TGTGCCAGCAGCTTAGTAGGGGTCAGAAGCACCGGGGAGCTGTTTTTT. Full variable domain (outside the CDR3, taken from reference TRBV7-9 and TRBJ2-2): DTGVSQNPRHKITKRGQNVTFRCDPISEHNRLYWYRQTLGQGPEFLTYFQNEAQLEKSRLLSDRFSAERPKGSFSTLEIQRTEQGDSAMYLCASSLVGVRSTGELFFGEGSRLTVL.

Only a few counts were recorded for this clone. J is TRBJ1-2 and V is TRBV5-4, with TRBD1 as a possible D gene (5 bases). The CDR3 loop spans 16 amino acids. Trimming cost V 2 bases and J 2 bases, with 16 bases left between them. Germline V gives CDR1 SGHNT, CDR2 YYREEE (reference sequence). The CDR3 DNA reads TGTGCCAGCAGCTTTCGCGGGACTCTCCAAAACTATGGCTACACCTTC. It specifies CASSFRGTLQNYGYTF.

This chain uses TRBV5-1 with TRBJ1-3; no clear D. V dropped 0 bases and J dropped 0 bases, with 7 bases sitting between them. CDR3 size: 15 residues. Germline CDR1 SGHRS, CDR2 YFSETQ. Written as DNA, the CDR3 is TGCGCCAGCAGCTTGGAATGGAGCTCTGGAAACACCATATATTTT. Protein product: CASSLEWSSGNTIYF.

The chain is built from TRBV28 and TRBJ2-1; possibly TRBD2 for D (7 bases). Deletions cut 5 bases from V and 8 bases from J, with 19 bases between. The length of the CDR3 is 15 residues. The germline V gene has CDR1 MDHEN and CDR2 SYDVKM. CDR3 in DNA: TGTGCCAGCAGTCCCCGGACTAGAGGGGGGGATGAGCAGTTCTTC. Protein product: CASSPRTRGGDEQFF. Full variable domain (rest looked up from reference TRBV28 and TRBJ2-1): DVKVTQSSRYLVKRTGEKVFLECVQDMDHENMFWYRQDPGLGLRLIYFSYDVKMKEKGDIPEGYSVSREKKERFSLILESASTNQTSMYLCASSPRTRGGDEQFFGPGTRLTVL.

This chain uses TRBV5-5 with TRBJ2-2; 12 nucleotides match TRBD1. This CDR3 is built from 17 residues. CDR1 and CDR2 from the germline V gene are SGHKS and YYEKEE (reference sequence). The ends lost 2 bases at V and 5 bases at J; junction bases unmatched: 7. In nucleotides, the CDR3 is TGTGCCAGCAGCTTTCCGGGACAGGGGGCTATGACCGGGGAGCTGTTTTTT. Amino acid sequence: CASSFPGQGAMTGELFF.

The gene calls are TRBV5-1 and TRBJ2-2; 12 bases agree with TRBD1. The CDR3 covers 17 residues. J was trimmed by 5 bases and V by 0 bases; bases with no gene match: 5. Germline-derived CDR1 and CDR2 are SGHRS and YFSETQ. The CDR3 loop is CASSLAPGQGATGELFF. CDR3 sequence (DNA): TGCGCCAGCAGCTTGGCTCCGGGACAGGGGGCAACCGGGGAGCTGTTTTTT.

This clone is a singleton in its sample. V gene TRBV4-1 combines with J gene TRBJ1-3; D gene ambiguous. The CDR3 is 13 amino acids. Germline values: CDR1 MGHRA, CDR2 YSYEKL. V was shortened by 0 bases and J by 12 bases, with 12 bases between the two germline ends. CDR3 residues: CASSQDKFGSIYF. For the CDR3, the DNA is TGCGCCAGCAGCCAAGATAAGTTTGGGAGCATATATTTT.

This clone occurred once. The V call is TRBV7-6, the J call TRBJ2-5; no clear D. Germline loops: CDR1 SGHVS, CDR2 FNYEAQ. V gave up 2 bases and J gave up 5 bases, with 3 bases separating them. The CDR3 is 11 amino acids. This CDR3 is CASSLQETQYF. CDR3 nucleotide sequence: TGTGCCAGCAGCTTACAGGAGACCCAGTACTTC.

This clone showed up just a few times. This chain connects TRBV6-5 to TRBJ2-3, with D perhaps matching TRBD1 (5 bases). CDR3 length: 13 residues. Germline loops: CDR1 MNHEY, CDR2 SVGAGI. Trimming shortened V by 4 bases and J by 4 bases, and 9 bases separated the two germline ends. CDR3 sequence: CASSSQGADTQYF. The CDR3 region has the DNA TGTGCCAGCAGTTCACAAGGGGCAGATACGCAGTATTTT.

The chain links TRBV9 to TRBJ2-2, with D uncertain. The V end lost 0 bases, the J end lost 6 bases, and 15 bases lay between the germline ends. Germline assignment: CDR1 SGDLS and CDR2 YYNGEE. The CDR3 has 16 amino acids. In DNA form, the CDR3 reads TGTGCCAGCAGCGTAGGAAGACACCCTCTACCCGGGGAGCTGTTTTTT. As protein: CASSVGRHPLPGELFF. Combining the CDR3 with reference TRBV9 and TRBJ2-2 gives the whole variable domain DSGVTQTPKHLITATGQRVTLRCSPRSGDLSVYWYQQSLDQGLQFLIQYYNGEERAKGNILERFSAQQFPDLHSELNLSSLELGDSALYFCASSVGRHPLPGELFFGEGSRLTVL.

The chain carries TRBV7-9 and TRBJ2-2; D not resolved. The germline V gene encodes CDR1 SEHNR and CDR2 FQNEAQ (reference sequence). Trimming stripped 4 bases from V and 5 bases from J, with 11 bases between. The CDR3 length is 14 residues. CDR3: CASSSDFRTGELFF. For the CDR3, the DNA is TGTGCCAGCAGCTCAGACTTCCGGACCGGGGAGCTGTTTTTT.

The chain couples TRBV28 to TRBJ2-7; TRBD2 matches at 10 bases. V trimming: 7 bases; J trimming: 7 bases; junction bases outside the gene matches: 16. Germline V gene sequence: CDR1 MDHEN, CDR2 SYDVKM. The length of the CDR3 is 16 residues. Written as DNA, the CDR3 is TGTGCCAGCACTTCCACCCTAGCGGGAGTAGTAGGGGAGCAGTACTTC. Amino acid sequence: CASTSTLAGVVGEQYF.

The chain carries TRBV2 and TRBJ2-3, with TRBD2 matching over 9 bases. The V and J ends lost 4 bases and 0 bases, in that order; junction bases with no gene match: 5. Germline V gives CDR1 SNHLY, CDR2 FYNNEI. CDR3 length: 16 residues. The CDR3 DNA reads TGTGCCAGCAGTGTTGGGCGGGGGGGTAGCACAGATACGCAGTATTTT. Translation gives CASSVGRGGSTDTQYF.

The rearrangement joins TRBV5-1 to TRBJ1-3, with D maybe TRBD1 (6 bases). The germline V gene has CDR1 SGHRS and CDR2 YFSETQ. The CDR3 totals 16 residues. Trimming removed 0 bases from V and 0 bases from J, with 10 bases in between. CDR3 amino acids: CASSLGQASSGNTIYF. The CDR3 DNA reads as TGCGCCAGCAGCTTGGGACAGGCGAGCTCTGGAAACACCATATATTTT.

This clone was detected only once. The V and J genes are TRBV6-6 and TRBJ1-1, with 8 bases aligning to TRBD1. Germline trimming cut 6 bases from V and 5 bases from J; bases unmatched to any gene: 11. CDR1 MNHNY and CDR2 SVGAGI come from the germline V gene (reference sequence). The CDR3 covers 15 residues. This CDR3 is CASRPLDRGGTEAFF. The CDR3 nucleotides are TGTGCCAGCAGACCCCTCGACAGGGGAGGAACTGAAGCTTTCTTT.

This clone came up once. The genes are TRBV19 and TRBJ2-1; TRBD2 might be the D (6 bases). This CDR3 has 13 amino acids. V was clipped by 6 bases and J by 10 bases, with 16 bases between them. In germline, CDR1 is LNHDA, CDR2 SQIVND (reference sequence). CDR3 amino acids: CASSHGLTNEQFF. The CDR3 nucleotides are TGTGCCAGTAGCCACGGACTAACGAACGAGCAGTTCTTC. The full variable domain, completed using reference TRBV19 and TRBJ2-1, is DGGITQSPKYLFRKEGQNVTLSCEQNLNHDAMYWYRQDPGQGLRLIYYSQIVNDFQKGDIAEGYSVSREKKESFPLTVTSAQKNPTAFYLCASSHGLTNEQFFGPGTRLTVL.